The 4 T cell receptor beta chains in this list originate from one sample, sequenced in a study of blood T cell repertoires in COVID-19. Method: immunoSEQ multiplex PCR; TCRdb's copy keeps in-frame clones and lacks some. The data show about 130,000 clones, roughly 84% seen once. Sequenced input: peripheral blood. The receptors were sampled from a man between 60 and 75 years old with acute or convalescent COVID-19.

The chain has TRBV19 and TRBJ1-6; 7 nucleotides match TRBD1. The CDR3 length is 15 residues. Trimming took 4 bases from V and 7 from J; bases not matched to a gene: 7. The V gene's germline CDR1 is LNHDA and CDR2 SQIVND (reference sequence). The DNA for the CDR3 is TGTGCCAGTAGTAGCCGACAGGGACGGAATTCACCCCTCCACTTT. As protein: CASSSRQGRNSPLHF.

The chain uses TRBV11-3 and TRBJ2-2; TRBD2 matches 9 bases. Germline assignment: CDR1 SGHNT and CDR2 YENEEA. The CDR3 loop spans 16 amino acids. J lost 3 bases, V lost 1 base, and 3 bases had no gene match. This CDR3 is CASSLGGGAYTGELFF. As DNA, the CDR3 is TGTGCCAGCAGCTTAGGCGGGGGGGCCTACACCGGGGAGCTGTTTTTT.

This clone has only one observation. This sequence joins TRBV5-4 and TRBJ2-3, with 8 bases matching TRBD2. The CDR3 contains 16 residues. The trim removed 0 bases at V and 0 bases at J, leaving 3 bases unmatched. Per germline, CDR1 SGHNT and CDR2 YYREEE (reference sequence). The CDR3 spells CASSLGGGGSTDTQYF. In DNA, the CDR3 is TGTGCCAGCAGCTTGGGTGGCGGGGGGAGCACAGATACGCAGTATTTT.

V usage is TRBV11-2 and J usage is TRBJ1-2; 7 positions match TRBD1. This CDR3 comprises 13 residues. CDR1 is SGHAT and CDR2 is FQNNGV in the germline V gene. The J segment lost 7 bases and the V segment lost 5 bases, leaving 7 bases of the junction unmatched. This CDR3 reads CASSPTGMSGYTF. As DNA, the CDR3 is TGTGCCAGCAGCCCGACAGGGATGTCTGGCTACACCTTC.